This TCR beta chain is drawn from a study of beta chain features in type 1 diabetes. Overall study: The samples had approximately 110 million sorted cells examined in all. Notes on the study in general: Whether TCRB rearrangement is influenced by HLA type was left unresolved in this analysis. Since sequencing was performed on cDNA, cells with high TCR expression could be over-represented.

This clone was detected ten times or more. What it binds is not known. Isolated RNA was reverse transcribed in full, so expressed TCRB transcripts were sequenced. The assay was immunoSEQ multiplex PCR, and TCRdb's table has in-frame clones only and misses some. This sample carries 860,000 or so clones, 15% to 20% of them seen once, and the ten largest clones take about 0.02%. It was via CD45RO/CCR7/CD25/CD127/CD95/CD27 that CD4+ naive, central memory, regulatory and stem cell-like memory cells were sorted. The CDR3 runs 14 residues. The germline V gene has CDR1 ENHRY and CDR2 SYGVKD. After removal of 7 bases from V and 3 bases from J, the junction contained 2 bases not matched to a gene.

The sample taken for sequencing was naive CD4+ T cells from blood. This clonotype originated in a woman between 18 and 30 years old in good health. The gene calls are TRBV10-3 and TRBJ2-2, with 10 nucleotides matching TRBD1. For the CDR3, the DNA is TGTGCCATCACCGGGACAGGGGACACCGGGGAGCTGTTTTTT. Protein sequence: CAITGTGDTGELFF.